This paragraph reports one T cell receptor (beta chain). Libraries were prepared by immunoSEQ multiplex PCR; TCRdb keeps only in-frame clonotypes and omits some of them. This sample carries 200,000 to 250,000 clones, around 82% of them seen once, and the ten largest clones take about 4.8%. Germline CDR1 LGHDT, CDR2 YNNKEL (reference sequence). This CDR3 spans 17 amino acids. Trimming pared 1 base from V and 0 bases from J, leaving 13 bases between. The data belong to a study of blood T cell repertoires in COVID-19. Background on the study: Material from acute and convalescent COVID-19 was sourced from the United States, Italy and Spain. PBMCs, B-cell-depleted T cells, or T cells were the source of the cDNA or gDNA that made up the material.

The sequencing sample was made of peripheral blood. The receptor's source is an older woman with acute or convalescent COVID-19. This chain connects TRBV3-1 (or the pseudogene TRBV3-2) to TRBJ1-3; D might be TRBD1 (6 bases). In nucleotides, the CDR3 is TGTGCCAGCAGCCAAGTGTACAGGGATCACTCTGGAAACACCATATATTTT. Its translation: CASSQVYRDHSGNTIYF.